Below, 8 T cell receptor beta chains from the same sample are listed, as sequenced in a study of blood T cell repertoires in COVID-19. Only in-frame clones appear in the TCRdb table, and some are missing; sequencing was by immunoSEQ multiplex PCR. The sample lists 390,000 or so clones; 86% were seen once. Sequencing was done on a sample of peripheral blood. The receptors were gathered from a woman aged 25 to 39 with active or convalescent COVID-19.

This clone has only one observation. The gene calls are TRBV7-9 and TRBJ2-2; TRBD2 matches 9 bases. This CDR3 is 18 amino acids long. CDR1 and CDR2 (germline): SEHNR, FQNEAQ (reference sequence). J gave up 5 bases and V 0 bases, and 10 bases lay outside the gene matches. The CDR3 sequence: CASSLALEREDRTGELFF. The CDR3 region has the DNA TGTGCCAGCAGCTTAGCGCTTGAGCGGGAGGATCGGACCGGGGAGCTGTTTTTT.

CDR3 amino acids: CASSSAGGSTDTQYF. DNA of the CDR3: TGTGCCAGCAGTTCCGCAGGGGGGAGCACAGATACGCAGTATTTT. The chain joins TRBV28 to TRBJ2-3; D is possibly TRBD1 (7 bases). Trimming left V 4 bases short and J 0 bases short, with 11 bases between. This CDR3 has 15 amino acids. From germline, CDR1 is MDHEN and CDR2 SYDVKM.

This rearrangement joins TRBV27 to TRBJ2-7; 8 nucleotides align to TRBD1. After removal of 5 bases from V and 6 bases from J, the junction contained 6 bases not matched to a gene. There are 13 residues in the CDR3. In germline, CDR1 is MNHEY, CDR2 SMNVEV (reference sequence). The CDR3 region has the DNA TGTGCCAGCAGTACGACAGGGGCTGGCGAGCAGTACTTC. It translates to CASSTTGAGEQYF.

In the case of this clone: Other nucleotide sequences from this sample produce the same CDR3. J is TRBJ2-1 and V is TRBV18; TRBD2 might be the D (5 bases). Trimming took off 0 bases at V and 6 bases at J, with 6 bases between the two ends. The germline CDR1 and CDR2 sequences are KGHSH and LQKENI. There are 13 residues in the CDR3. The CDR3 sequence: CASSPPSGNEQFF. CDR3 bases: TGTGCCAGCTCACCACCGAGCGGCAATGAGCAGTTCTTC.

In its sample, this clone was seen once. The chain combines TRBV14 with TRBJ2-7; TRBD1 matches 7 bases. The J segment lost 6 bases and the V segment lost 2 bases, leaving 7 bases of the junction unmatched. The germline gives CDR1 SGHDN, CDR2 FVKESK. The CDR3 covers 14 residues. The DNA for the CDR3 is TGTGCCAGCAGCCAAATAGGGGGCAGGGCCGAGCAGTACTTC. This translates into CASSQIGGRAEQYF.

The rearrangement uses TRBV2 and TRBJ1-1; possibly TRBD1 for D (5 bases). This CDR3 region has 13 residues. The germline V gene encodes CDR1 SNHLY and CDR2 FYNNEI. Trimming removed 3 bases from V and 2 bases from J, with 7 bases in between. CDR3 nucleotides: TGTGCCAGCAGTGACGGGGGTAACACTGAAGCTTTCTTT. Translation: CASSDGGNTEAFF. The variable domain in full, with the rest retrieved from reference TRBV2 and TRBJ1-1, is EPEVTQTPSHQVTQMGQEVILRCVPISNHLYFYWYRQILGQKVEFLVSFYNNEISEKSEIFDDQFSVERPDGSNFTLKIRSTKLEDSAMYFCASSDGGNTEAFFGQGTRLTVV.

This chain uses TRBV12-3 or TRBV12-4 with TRBJ2-1, with D unclear. The V gene lost 5 bases and the J gene lost 4 bases, with 9 bases spanning the gap. The CDR3 is 13 residues long. The CDR3 sequence is CASSVGLYNEQFF. In DNA, the CDR3 is TGTGCCAGCAGTGTAGGGCTGTACAATGAGCAGTTCTTC.

This clone was picked up a small number of times. The chain combines TRBV29-1 with TRBJ1-2, with TRBD1 identical over 7 bases. The length of the CDR3 is 11 residues. With 7 bases clipped from V and 8 bases from J, the junction kept 7 bases outside the gene matches. Germline CDR1 and CDR2: SQVTM and ANQGSEA. CDR3 coding DNA: TGCAGCGGCTGGGACAGTTACGGCTACACCTTC. Its translation is CSGWDSYGYTF.